This T cell receptor (beta chain) was found in a study of pediatric ulcerative colitis. At colonoscopy, a blood sample was also collected. Trimming took 4 bases from V and 3 from J; bases not matched to a gene: 7. The CDR3 runs 15 residues. Germline CDR1 is MNHEY and CDR2 is SMNVEV (reference sequence). General study points: Ulcerative colitis patients shared more blood-rectal clones than controls. Clonal expansions reduced rectal repertoire diversity in acute severe colitis.

The table came from immunoSEQ multiplex PCR; TCRdb's copy has only in-frame clones and leaves some out. The sample lists 37,000 or so clones, approximately 87% occurring once. As regards this clone: Antigen: not known.

The gene calls are TRBV27 and TRBJ2-7; 9 nucleotides match TRBD1. The clonotype was recovered from a girl aged 5-17 years with moderate ulcerative colitis. The sample taken for sequencing was blood. CDR3 nucleotides: TGTGCCAGCAGTTCCGCCGGGACAGGGTTCTACGAGCAGTACTTC. Residues: CASSSAGTGFYEQYF.